This passage covers 10 T cell receptor beta chains from one sample sequenced in a study of T cells after yellow fever vaccination. MiXCR, applied by TCRdb to the 5' RACE reads, yields one record per CDR3 protein. The table records a few hundred thousand distinct CDR3 sequences, around 6.8% of them present only once. The sequences come from PBMCs, collected around 45 days after the first yellow fever vaccination. Receptors originate from a man younger than 30 who received the YFV17D yellow fever vaccine.

The chain employs TRBV7-2 and TRBJ2-5; D is tentatively TRBD1 or TRBD2 (5 bases each). CDR3 length: 15 residues. Trimming pared 2 bases from V and 5 bases from J, leaving 15 bases between. The germline V gene encodes CDR1 SGHTA and CDR2 FQGNSA. CDR3 sequence reads: CASSLSSGRWETQYF. CDR3 nucleotides: TGTGCCAGCAGCTTATCTTCGGGGCGTTGGGAGACCCAGTACTTC.

This clonotype was seen many times. CDR3 sequence (DNA): TGTGCCAGCAGCTCGGGACAGGGGGGCACCGGGGAGCTGTTTTTT. Its translation: CASSSGQGGTGELFF. This chain connects TRBV7-6 to TRBJ2-2, with 11 bases that match TRBD1. The V and J ends lost 4 bases and 4 bases, in that order; junction bases with no gene match: 2. The CDR3 is 15 residues long. Germline-derived CDR1 and CDR2 are SGHVS and FNYEAQ.

The J gene is TRBJ2-1, the V gene TRBV9, with 12 nucleotides matching TRBD2. V dropped 7 bases and J dropped 2; count of bases not matched to a gene: 4. The length of the CDR3 is 15 residues. From germline, CDR1 is SGDLS and CDR2 YYNGEE. The CDR3 protein is CASAPSGGAYNEQFF. CDR3 sequence (DNA): TGTGCCAGCGCACCTAGCGGGGGGGCCTACAATGAGCAGTTCTTC. Filled out from reference TRBV9 and TRBJ2-1, the complete variable domain reads DSGVTQTPKHLITATGQRVTLRCSPRSGDLSVYWYQQSLDQGLQFLIQYYNGEERAKGNILERFSAQQFPDLHSELNLSSLELGDSALYFCASAPSGGAYNEQFFGPGTRLTVL.

V usage is TRBV27 and J usage is TRBJ2-7; weak D call: TRBD1 (5 bases). Germline V gene lookup returns CDR1 MNHEY and CDR2 SMNVEV (reference sequence). The CDR3 is 16 residues long. V gave up 0 bases and J gave up 3 bases, with 15 bases separating them. The CDR3 region is CASSLSDPGSGYEQYF. The CDR3 DNA follows: TGTGCCAGCAGTTTATCGGACCCAGGGTCTGGCTACGAGCAGTACTTC.

Only a few counts were recorded for this clonotype. The chain recombines TRBV20-1 with TRBJ1-5; D is perhaps TRBD1 (5 bases). This CDR3 is 15 amino acids long. The V gene's germline CDR1 is DFQATT and CDR2 SNEGSKA (reference sequence). In DNA form, the CDR3 reads TGCAGCACCCGTGGGGGGGGTAGGACCAATCAGCCCCAGCATTTT. Protein sequence: CSTRGGGRTNQPQHF.

The CDR3 nucleotides read TGTGCCAGCATTGCCGGGACTACTGAGCAGTTCTTC. Its protein product is CASIAGTTEQFF. The chain is built from TRBV6-6 and TRBJ2-1, with 7 bases fitting TRBD2. Germline loops: CDR1 MNHNY, CDR2 SVGAGI (reference sequence). This CDR3 contains 12 residues. J gave up 9 bases and V 7 bases, and 6 bases lay outside the gene matches.

The J gene is TRBJ2-1, the V gene TRBV28, with 11 nucleotides matching TRBD2. CDR3 size: 14 residues. Germline V lookup: CDR1 MDHEN, CDR2 SYDVKM. The V and J ends lost 3 bases and 13 bases, in that order; junction bases with no gene match: 8. The CDR3 DNA follows: TGTGCCAGCAGTTTTAGCGGGGGGGGCCCATCCCAGTTCTTC. It specifies CASSFSGGGPSQFF.

This clonotype was recorded at least ten times. The chain carries TRBV11-1 and TRBJ2-2; no firm D call. The V end was cut by 1 base, the J end by 6 bases, with 6 bases between. Germline V gives CDR1 SGHAT, CDR2 FQDESV (reference sequence). The CDR3 covers 13 residues. CDR3: CASSLGPAGELFF. As DNA, the CDR3 is TGTGCCAGCAGCTTAGGCCCAGCCGGGGAGCTGTTTTTT.

The CDR3 DNA follows: TGTGCCAGCAGCCGACTAGAAGCCGGGGAGCTGTTTTTT. It specifies CASSRLEAGELFF. This chain uses TRBV13 with TRBJ2-2; tentatively, D is TRBD2 (6 bases). The V end was cut by 5 bases, the J end by 6 bases, with 10 bases between. The germline V gene encodes CDR1 PRHDT and CDR2 FYEKMQ (reference sequence). The CDR3 contains 13 residues.

This clonotype was recorded a few times. The chain recombines TRBV30 with TRBJ2-7, with 9 bases lining up with TRBD1. Germline trimming cut 0 bases from V and 3 bases from J; bases unmatched to any gene: 6. Germline-derived CDR1 and CDR2 are GTSNPN and SVGIG (reference sequence). The CDR3 has 15 residues. The CDR3 region has the DNA TGTGCCTGGAGTGTACCCCGGACAGGGGACTACGAGCAGTACTTC. Translation gives CAWSVPRTGDYEQYF.